The 28 T cell receptor beta chains below were found in one sample sequenced in a study of CD4 T cells in relation to SARS-CoV-2 and coronaviruses. Only in-frame clones appear in the TCRdb table, and some are missing; sequencing was by immunoSEQ multiplex PCR. There are tens of thousands of clones in the sample; approximately 80% occur only once, and more than 1.3% lies in the top ten. These receptors' antigens are unknown. The material sequenced was naive CD4+ T cells from PBMCs, cultured in vitro. Subset noted: naive CD4+ T cells isolated by negative enrichment. These receptors originate from an adult with COVID-19.

This clone has more than one count but fewer than ten. The chain recombines TRBV5-5 with TRBJ2-1; the D is unclear. Germline V gives CDR1 SGHKS, CDR2 YYEKEE (reference sequence). V was pared by 3 bases and J by 9 bases, with 10 bases between. This CDR3 is built from 12 residues. Written as DNA, the CDR3 is TGTGCCAGCAGCTCTTTTCAAGGTGAGCAGTTCTTC. Translated: CASSSFQGEQFF.

This clone was observed once. DNA of the CDR3: TGTGCCAGCAGCCCACAAACCGGGACTAGCGATTCTAATGAGCAGTTCTTC. Translation: CASSPQTGTSDSNEQFF. The V gene is TRBV3-1 (or the pseudogene TRBV3-2), the J gene TRBJ2-1; 10 bases are a match to TRBD2. With V trimmed by 4 bases and J by 7 bases, 13 bases remained unmatched. This CDR3 comprises 17 residues. Germline CDR1 LGHDT, CDR2 YNNKEL (reference sequence).

This chain connects TRBV5-6 to TRBJ1-6; 9 bases line up with TRBD1. CDR3 length: 15 amino acids. Per germline, CDR1 SGHDT and CDR2 YYEEEE. With V trimmed by 0 bases and J by 9 bases, 4 bases remained unmatched. CDR3 bases: TGTGCCAGCAGCTTGGCGGGGACAGGGAGTTCACCCCTCCACTTT. Protein: CASSLAGTGSSPLHF.

The chain employs TRBV18 and TRBJ2-3; 9 bases agree with TRBD2. This CDR3 region has 16 residues. Trimming removed 6 bases from V and 2 bases from J; junction bases left unmatched: 9. CDR1 is KGHSH, CDR2 LQKENI, per germline. The CDR3 is CASSRGLALHTDTQYF. CDR3 sequence (DNA): TGTGCCAGCTCTCGGGGACTAGCCCTTCACACAGATACGCAGTATTTT.

This sequence joins TRBV9 and TRBJ2-7; D unclear. Germline V gives CDR1 SGDLS, CDR2 YYNGEE. Between the trimmed V and J ends, which lost 7 bases and 10 bases, there was a span of 24 bases. The CDR3 is 14 residues long. The CDR3 sequence: CASASADRLSDQYF. CDR3 nucleotides: TGTGCCAGCGCATCCGCCGACCGGCTAAGTGACCAGTACTTC.

V usage is TRBV21-1 and J usage is TRBJ2-3; the D call of TRBD2 is as the table states it, not checked on the DNA. TRBV21-1 is designated a pseudogene. The CDR3 is 19 amino acids. The CDR3 DNA follows: TGTGCCAATTGGGGCCCTAGCGGGAGCCACCCATTGAGCACAGATACGCAGTATTTT. It yields the protein CANWGPSGSHPLSTDTQYF.

V is TRBV3-1 (or the pseudogene TRBV3-2) and J is TRBJ1-2; TRBD1 agrees at 9 bases. The germline V gene has CDR1 LGHDT and CDR2 YNNKEL (reference sequence). V lost 4 bases, J lost 3 bases, and 3 bases stayed unmatched. There are 14 residues in the CDR3. DNA of the CDR3: TGTGCCAGCAGCCGAGGGACAGGGCACTATGGCTACACCTTC. This gives the protein CASSRGTGHYGYTF.

The J gene is TRBJ2-1, the V gene TRBV9, with 11 bases matching TRBD2. The junction had 1 base not matched to a gene; V was cut back by 1 base and J by 4 bases. The germline V gene has CDR1 SGDLS and CDR2 YYNGEE. The length of the CDR3 is 15 residues. CDR3 amino acids: CASSVTSGSYNEQFF. CDR3 DNA: TGTGCCAGCAGCGTAACTAGCGGGAGTTACAATGAGCAGTTCTTC.

The rearrangement links TRBV5-1 to TRBJ2-7; D possibly corresponds to TRBD1 (6 bases). The V gene lost 0 bases and the J gene lost 3 bases, with 13 bases spanning the gap. CDR1 SGHRS and CDR2 YFSETQ come from the germline V gene. The CDR3 is 15 residues long. CDR3 protein: CASSLEQGNSYEQYF. The CDR3 DNA reads TGCGCCAGCAGCTTGGAACAGGGTAACAGCTACGAGCAGTACTTC.

This chain connects TRBV2 to TRBJ2-5; D is possibly TRBD2 (6 bases). With 4 bases removed from V and 2 bases from J, the gap between germline ends came to 14 bases. Germline V gene sequence: CDR1 SNHLY, CDR2 FYNNEI. This CDR3 comprises 15 residues. CDR3 sequence reads: CASSVGGTRQETQYF. The DNA for the CDR3 is TGTGCCAGCAGTGTGGGCGGGACCAGGCAAGAGACCCAGTACTTC.

The gene calls are TRBV6-6 and TRBJ2-3, with TRBD2 matching over 7 bases. The V segment lost 2 bases and the J segment 0 bases; nucleotides outside the gene matches: 2. This CDR3 spans 15 amino acids. CDR1 and CDR2 (germline): MNHNY, SVGAGI (reference sequence). CDR3 nucleotide sequence: TGTGCCAGCAGTTACGGTAGCGGGAGCACAGATACGCAGTATTTT. This codes for CASSYGSGSTDTQYF.

V usage is TRBV21-1 and J usage is TRBJ1-5. TRBV21-1 is noted as a pseudogene. This CDR3 has 17 amino acids. CDR3 loop: CASSREKGGYSNQPQHF. In DNA, the CDR3 is TGTGCCAGCAGCCGGGAAAAGGGGGGTTATAGCAATCAGCCCCAGCATTTT.

The J gene is TRBJ2-3, the V gene TRBV18, with D perhaps matching TRBD2 (6 bases). CDR3 length: 16 residues. Looked up from germline, CDR1 is KGHSH and CDR2 is LQKENI. V was cut by 1 base and J by 0 bases, with 11 bases left in between. In nucleotides, the CDR3 is TGTGCCAGCTCACCACTAGTAGCGGTTAGCACAGATACGCAGTATTTT. This sequence encodes CASSPLVAVSTDTQYF.

This clone was counted a few times. V usage is TRBV2 and J usage is TRBJ1-1; D is unclear. In germline, CDR1 is SNHLY, CDR2 FYNNEI. V shed 10 bases and J shed 4 bases, with 16 bases lying between them. This CDR3 region has 13 residues. This CDR3 reads CATSWALSTEAFF. In nucleotides, the CDR3 is TGTGCCACATCCTGGGCTCTGAGCACTGAAGCTTTCTTT.

The chain recombines TRBV14 with TRBJ2-1, with D unclear. This CDR3 spans 13 amino acids. Germline assignment: CDR1 SGHDN and CDR2 FVKESK. Trimming cost V 1 base and J 5 bases, with 6 bases left between them. CDR3 loop: CASSQGPDNEQFF. In DNA form, the CDR3 reads TGTGCCAGCAGCCAAGGACCAGACAATGAGCAGTTCTTC. Complete variable domain (other parts from reference TRBV14 and TRBJ2-1): EAGVTQFPSHSVIEKGQTVTLRCDPISGHDNLYWYRRVMGKEIKFLLHFVKESKQDESGMPNNRFLAERTGGTYSTLKVQPAELEDSGVYFCASSQGPDNEQFFGPGTRLTVL.

The rearrangement uses TRBV5-1 and TRBJ2-3; 12 bases are shared with TRBD2. Germline CDR1 is SGHRS and CDR2 is YFSETQ. There are 19 residues in the CDR3. The J segment lost 0 bases and the V segment lost 4 bases, leaving 12 bases of the junction unmatched. The CDR3 region has the DNA TGCGCCAGCAGCAGCCGACTAGCGGGAGAGGGGGGGAGCACAGATACGCAGTATTTT. Its protein product is CASSSRLAGEGGSTDTQYF. Variable domain in full (rest from reference TRBV5-1 and TRBJ2-3): KAGVTQTPRYLIKTRGQQVTLSCSPISGHRSVSWYQQTPGQGLQFLFEYFSETQRNKGNFPGRFSGRQFSNSRSEMNVSTLELGDSALYLCASSSRLAGEGGSTDTQYFGPGTRLTVL.

J is TRBJ1-6 and V is TRBV20-1; 7 bases fit TRBD1. CDR3 length equals 15 residues. V shed 3 bases and J 8 bases; nucleotides not matched to a gene: 10. The germline CDR1 and CDR2 sequences are DFQATT and SNEGSKA (reference sequence). This CDR3 reads CSASAGTVSDSPLHF. The CDR3 DNA reads TGCAGTGCTAGTGCCGGGACAGTTTCTGATTCACCCCTCCACTTT.

The chain has TRBV3-1 (or the pseudogene TRBV3-2) and TRBJ2-2; D is unclear. The CDR3 length is 13 residues. V lost 7 bases and J 3 bases, leaving 9 bases between the germline ends. Germline V lookup: CDR1 LGHDT, CDR2 YNNKEL (reference sequence). CDR3 in DNA: TGTGCCAGCACCGGTTCTTACACCGGGGAGCTGTTTTTT. Protein product: CASTGSYTGELFF.

The V gene is TRBV5-4, the J gene TRBJ2-1; weak D call: TRBD1 (6 bases). CDR3 length: 14 residues. The V gene lost 4 bases and the J gene lost 6 bases, with 14 bases spanning the gap. Germline V gives CDR1 SGHNT, CDR2 YYREEE (reference sequence). CDR3 nucleotides: TGTGCCAGCAGCAGAGGGGGAGAGGGCAATGAGCAGTTCTTC. Encoded protein: CASSRGGEGNEQFF. The full variable domain, its missing parts supplied by reference TRBV5-4 and TRBJ2-1, is ETGVTQSPTHLIKTRGQQVTLRCSSQSGHNTVSWYQQALGQGPQFIFQYYREEENGRGNFPPRFSGLQFPNYSSELNVNALELDDSALYLCASSRGGEGNEQFFGPGTRLTVL.

V and J are TRBV5-1 and TRBJ1-4; a weak D match, TRBD1 (6 bases). Germline V CDR1 and CDR2: SGHRS, YFSETQ. Trimming cost V 3 bases and J 7 bases, with 16 bases left between them. This CDR3 region has 15 residues. CDR3 protein: CASSSTGTRGEKLFF. The CDR3 region has the DNA TGCGCCAGCAGCTCAACAGGTACCAGGGGTGAAAAACTGTTTTTT. Full variable domain (outside the CDR3, taken from reference TRBV5-1 and TRBJ1-4): KAGVTQTPRYLIKTRGQQVTLSCSPISGHRSVSWYQQTPGQGLQFLFEYFSETQRNKGNFPGRFSGRQFSNSRSEMNVSTLELGDSALYLCASSSTGTRGEKLFFGSGTQLSVL.

This chain connects TRBV7-3 to TRBJ1-6; D unresolved. The germline V and J ends were trimmed by 4 bases and 5 bases, with 18 bases remaining between them. Germline loops: CDR1 SGHTA, CDR2 FQGTGA. This CDR3 comprises 17 residues. In nucleotides, the CDR3 is TGTGCCAGCAGCTACTACATCGCGGGCGTTGATAATTCACCCCTCCACTTT. Amino acid sequence: CASSYYIAGVDNSPLHF.

The chain uses TRBV12-3 or TRBV12-4 and TRBJ2-5; D remains ambiguous. CDR3 length: 13 residues. The V gene lost 1 base and the J gene lost 4 bases, with 7 bases spanning the gap. CDR3 region: CASSLGTGETQYF. CDR3 DNA sequence: TGTGCCAGCAGTTTAGGGACGGGAGAGACCCAGTACTTC.

For this clone: One junction end disagrees with the germline gene, perhaps due to a read error. The chain couples TRBV5-5 to TRBJ2-1; 12 bases align to TRBD2. The germline V gene has CDR1 SGHKS and CDR2 YYEKEE (reference sequence). This CDR3 comprises 16 residues. Written as DNA, the CDR3 is TGTGCCAACAGCCGACTAGCGGGAGTGCTCCACAATGAGCAGTTCTTC. This sequence encodes CANSRLAGVLHNEQFF.

J is TRBJ2-1 and V is TRBV6-2 or TRBV6-3; TRBD1 aligns across 8 bases. Germline assignment: CDR1 MNHEY and CDR2 SVGEGT. The CDR3 is 16 amino acids. Germline trimming cut 6 bases from V and 0 bases from J; bases unmatched to any gene: 7. CDR3 amino acids: CASSIDRGSSYNEQFF. The CDR3 coding sequence is TGTGCCAGCAGCATTGACAGGGGAAGCTCCTACAATGAGCAGTTCTTC.

The chain recombines TRBV4-1 with TRBJ2-3; D may be TRBD1 (6 bases). CDR1 and CDR2 (germline): MGHRA, YSYEKL. The CDR3 has 16 amino acids. Trimming shortened V by 4 bases and J by 4 bases, and 18 bases separated the two germline ends. The CDR3 DNA reads TGCGCCAGCAGCCCAGGGCAGGGGCGATGGGCAGATACGCAGTATTTT. Its translation: CASSPGQGRWADTQYF.

The V gene is TRBV5-5, the J gene TRBJ2-2, with a possible D match to TRBD2 (6 bases). Germline CDR1 is SGHKS and CDR2 is YYEKEE (reference sequence). V was cut by 0 bases and J by 4 bases, with 7 bases left in between. There are 14 residues in the CDR3. The CDR3 sequence: CASSLAGSTGELFF. The DNA for the CDR3 is TGTGCCAGCAGCTTGGCCGGGAGCACCGGGGAGCTGTTTTTT.

The chain recombines TRBV28 with TRBJ2-5, with TRBD2 identical over 8 bases. V lost 3 bases and J lost 4; bases outside the gene matches: 10. This CDR3 spans 16 amino acids. From germline, CDR1 is MDHEN and CDR2 SYDVKM. The CDR3: CASSFTSGIWGETQYF. The CDR3, as DNA: TGTGCCAGCAGTTTCACTAGCGGAATATGGGGAGAGACCCAGTACTTC.

The rearrangement joins TRBV9 to TRBJ2-6; maybe TRBD2 (6 bases). Trimming stripped 3 bases from V and 0 bases from J, with 16 bases between. Germline-derived CDR1 and CDR2 are SGDLS and YYNGEE. This CDR3 comprises 18 residues. CDR3 in amino acids: CASSGLSGVSSGANVLTF. The CDR3 bases are TGTGCCAGCAGCGGACTTAGCGGCGTCAGCTCTGGGGCCAACGTCCTGACTTTC.